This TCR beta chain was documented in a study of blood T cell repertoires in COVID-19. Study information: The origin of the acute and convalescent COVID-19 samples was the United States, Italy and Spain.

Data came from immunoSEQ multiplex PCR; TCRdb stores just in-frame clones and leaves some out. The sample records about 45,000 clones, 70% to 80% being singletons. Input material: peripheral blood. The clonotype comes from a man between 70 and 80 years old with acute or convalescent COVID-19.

CDR3 DNA: TGTGCCAGCAGCTTGGTGGGACAGGGTCGTTTCGGAGCTTTCTTT. It translates to CASSLVGQGRFGAFF. V gene TRBV5-6 combines with J gene TRBJ1-1; 9 bases align to TRBD1. From germline, CDR1 is SGHDT and CDR2 YYEEEE. The CDR3 runs 15 residues. V was pared by 0 bases and J by 10 bases, with 10 bases of the junction left unmatched.